The 24 T cell receptor beta chains presented below share a single source sample, sequenced in a study of T cells in localized non-small cell lung cancer. Libraries were prepared by immunoSEQ multiplex PCR; TCRdb keeps only in-frame clonotypes and omits some of them. Of just under 6,500 clones in the sample, 15% were seen once. The sample here was normal lung tissue next to the tumor, taken before any cancer treatment. These receptors were collected from a male donor at least 60 years old with stage II squamous cell lung carcinoma.

This chain uses TRBV28 with TRBJ2-7; no clear D gene. CDR1 MDHEN and CDR2 SYDVKM come from the germline V gene. V lost 3 bases, J lost 4 bases, and 13 bases lay in between. The CDR3 runs 14 residues. For the CDR3, the DNA is TGTGCCAGCAGTTTTCAGCCTGGAGCTTACGAGCAGTACTTC. Protein sequence: CASSFQPGAYEQYF.

This clone was counted a few times. The chain links TRBV6-8 to TRBJ1-4, with TRBD1 matching over 11 bases. Unmatched junction bases numbered 15, after V lost 8 bases and J lost 7 bases. Germline V gene lookup returns CDR1 MNHGY and CDR2 SAAAGT. This CDR3 region has 17 residues. The chain's CDR3 is CASRISAGTGGGEKLFF. In DNA, the CDR3 is TGTGCCAGCCGTATCTCGGCCGGGACAGGGGGAGGTGAAAAACTGTTTTTT.

This chain joins TRBV30 and TRBJ2-2; 7 bases are a match to TRBD1. Germline loops: CDR1 GTSNPN, CDR2 SVGIG (reference sequence). V shed 2 bases, J shed 7 bases, and the junction held 16 bases outside the gene matches. The CDR3 is made up of 17 amino acids. The CDR3 DNA is TGTGCCTGGAGTTGGAAAGGGGGCGCGAAAATATTCGGGGAGCTGTTTTTT. It yields the protein CAWSWKGGAKIFGELFF. Full variable domain (missing parts from reference TRBV30 and TRBJ2-2): SQTIHQWPATLVQPVGSPLSLECTVEGTSNPNLYWYRQAAGRGLQLLFYSVGIGQISSEVPQNLSASRPQDRQFILSSKKLLLSDSGFYLCAWSWKGGAKIFGELFFGEGSRLTVL.

The rearrangement uses TRBV19 and TRBJ2-3; D is unclear. V was pared by 5 bases and J by 2 bases, with 8 bases between. Germline V gene lookup returns CDR1 LNHDA and CDR2 SQIVND (reference sequence). The CDR3 is 13 residues long. This CDR3 is CASSFTVTDTQYF. The CDR3 DNA is TGTGCCAGTAGTTTTACAGTCACAGATACGCAGTATTTT.

This clone came up many times. The chain is built from TRBV11-3 and TRBJ1-2, with a tentative D call TRBD1 (6 bases). Trimming cost V 5 bases and J 3 bases, with 19 bases left between them. The CDR3 length is 16 residues. CDR1 is SGHNT and CDR2 is YENEEA in the germline V gene. This CDR3 is CASSRDTASSYYGYTF. Here the CDR3 DNA reads TGTGCCAGCAGCCGGGACACGGCCTCTTCCTACTATGGCTACACCTTC.

This clone has ten or more counts. This chain uses TRBV11-3 with TRBJ2-5, with 12 nucleotides matching TRBD1. The CDR3 totals 16 residues. Germline lookup yields CDR1 SGHNT and CDR2 YENEEA. V was pared by 1 base and J by 5 bases, with 5 bases of the junction left unmatched. CDR3 DNA sequence: TGTGCCAGCAGCTTAGTAGCGGGACAGGGGGCGGAGACCCAGTACTTC. This encodes CASSLVAGQGAETQYF.

This clone has only a few counts. The V and J genes are TRBV6-8 and TRBJ2-5; 7 bases map to TRBD1. Germline assignment: CDR1 MNHGY and CDR2 SAAAGT. The length of the CDR3 is 15 residues. V was clipped by 0 bases and J by 4 bases; unmatched bases: 5. CDR3 coding DNA: TGTGCCAGCAGTTACTCGACAGGGCGAAGAGAGACCCAGTACTTC. Its protein product is CASSYSTGRRETQYF.

The table lists this clone with a few counts. The chain has TRBV6-1 and TRBJ2-7; possibly TRBD1 for D (6 bases). The CDR3 has 17 amino acids. Germline CDR1 reads MNHNS; CDR2 reads SASEGT. The V and J ends lost 1 base and 0 bases respectively, with 16 bases between them. The CDR3 DNA sequence: TGTGCCAGCAGTGAAGGGGTGGGGGACACCAGCTCCTACGAGCAGTACTTC. Protein sequence: CASSEGVGDTSSYEQYF.

This clone occurred a few times. In nucleotides, the CDR3 is TGTGCCAGCAGTTATGTGGACAGCAACTATGGCTACACCTTC. This codes for CASSYVDSNYGYTF. The chain carries TRBV6-8 and TRBJ1-2; tentative D call: TRBD1 (6 bases). V dropped 3 bases and J dropped 2 bases, with 10 bases sitting between them. Germline V lookup: CDR1 MNHGY, CDR2 SAAAGT. The CDR3 has 14 residues.

This clone occurred a few times. J is TRBJ1-1 and V is TRBV28; no reliable D call. Per germline, CDR1 MDHEN and CDR2 SYDVKM. The CDR3 consists of 14 residues. With 5 bases removed from V and 1 base from J, the gap between germline ends came to 11 bases. CDR3 coding DNA: TGTGCCAGCAGTCTCATCGGAAAGAACACTGAAGCTTTCTTT. Amino acid sequence: CASSLIGKNTEAFF.

The chain joins TRBV6-8 to TRBJ2-1, with no clear D. V lost 0 bases and J lost 5, with 8 bases in between. The V gene's germline CDR1 is MNHGY and CDR2 SAAAGT. The CDR3 is 14 amino acids. CDR3 in DNA: TGTGCCAGCAGTTACTCCCGCGTAAACAATGAGCAGTTCTTC. Translation gives CASSYSRVNNEQFF.

This chain connects TRBV6-8 to TRBJ2-5, with 8 nucleotides matching TRBD2. The CDR3 has 17 residues. The V gene's germline CDR1 is MNHGY and CDR2 SAAAGT. V gave up 5 bases and J gave up 7 bases; unmatched junction bases: 18. The CDR3 sequence is CASSIRTSPGISGTQYF. CDR3 in DNA: TGTGCCAGCAGTATTCGGACTAGCCCTGGAATATCGGGGACCCAGTACTTC.

This clone appeared a few times. The V and J genes are TRBV6-8 and TRBJ1-3, with D uncertain. V lost 8 bases and J lost 0, with 11 bases in between. The CDR3 runs 14 residues. Germline V CDR1 and CDR2: MNHGY, SAAAGT. The CDR3 DNA sequence: TGTGCCAGCTATACCGCCGACTCTGGAAACACCATATATTTT. Amino acids: CASYTADSGNTIYF.

This chain uses TRBV29-1 with TRBJ2-3, with D possibly matching TRBD1 (5 bases). CDR3 length: 13 amino acids. CDR1 is SQVTM and CDR2 is ANQGSEA in the germline V gene. Trimming removed 4 bases at V and 0 bases at J, with 8 bases between. As DNA, the CDR3 is TGCAGCGTTGGAGCAGGGAGCACAGATACGCAGTATTTT. Translation: CSVGAGSTDTQYF.

This clone was observed a single time. The chain recombines TRBV19 with TRBJ1-5, with a possible D match to TRBD1 (6 bases). This CDR3 region has 15 residues. CDR1 and CDR2 (germline): LNHDA, SQIVND (reference sequence). The germline V and J ends were trimmed by 6 bases and 0 bases, with 12 bases remaining between them. CDR3 amino acids: CASRPGGSSNQPQHF. Here the CDR3 DNA reads TGTGCCAGTAGACCGGGGGGCAGTAGCAATCAGCCCCAGCATTTT. Drawing the rest from reference TRBV19 and TRBJ1-5, the complete variable domain is DGGITQSPKYLFRKEGQNVTLSCEQNLNHDAMYWYRQDPGQGLRLIYYSQIVNDFQKGDIAEGYSVSREKKESFPLTVTSAQKNPTAFYLCASRPGGSSNQPQHFGDGTRLSIL.

V usage is TRBV6-8 and J usage is TRBJ1-5; D is unclear. The V end was cut by 1 base, the J end by 4 bases, with 2 bases between. From germline, CDR1 is MNHGY and CDR2 SAAAGT. The CDR3 length is 12 residues. The CDR3 sequence: CASSYLNQPQHF. CDR3 nucleotides: TGTGCCAGCAGTTACTTGAATCAGCCCCAGCATTTT.

This clone is medium-sized by share. The rearrangement uses TRBV9 and TRBJ1-5; 10 nucleotides line up with TRBD1. Per the germline V gene, CDR1 is SGDLS and CDR2 is YYNGEE. CDR3 length: 15 amino acids. The ends lost 3 bases at V and 4 bases at J; junction bases unmatched: 4. CDR3 protein: CASSAGQGENQPQHF. CDR3 nucleotides: TGTGCCAGCAGCGCAGGACAGGGGGAAAATCAGCCCCAGCATTTT.

By sample share, this clone is medium-sized (0.01 to 0.1%). The chain combines TRBV4-1 with TRBJ1-4; D is uncertain. CDR1 MGHRA and CDR2 YSYEKL come from the germline V gene. Trimming cost V 1 base and J 0 bases, with 6 bases left between them. The length of the CDR3 is 15 residues. CDR3 sequence (DNA): TGCGCCAGCAGCCAAGGGTACGCAACTAATGAAAAACTGTTTTTT. Its protein is CASSQGYATNEKLFF.

This chain links TRBV1 with TRBJ1-4. TRBV1 is a listed pseudogene. The CDR3 has 16 residues. This CDR3 is CASSQEIRGNSEKLFF. The CDR3 DNA reads as TGCGCCAGCAGCCAAGAAATCAGAGGTAATAGTGAAAAACTGTTTTTT.

V is TRBV19 and J is TRBJ1-3; D gene ambiguous. Germline CDR1 and CDR2: LNHDA and SQIVND (reference sequence). The CDR3 runs to 16 residues. Trimming shortened V by 1 base and J by 0 bases, and 10 bases separated the two germline ends. CDR3 nucleotides: TGTGCCAGTAGTATAGGCAGGATTAACTCTGGAAACACCATATATTTT. Amino acids: CASSIGRINSGNTIYF.

This clone is medium-sized by share. Within the sample, other DNA sequences also encode this same CDR3. The rearrangement links TRBV11-3 to TRBJ1-1; 9 nucleotides agree with TRBD1. The V segment lost 5 bases and the J segment 0 bases; nucleotides outside the gene matches: 4. The CDR3 spans 15 residues. CDR1 is SGHNT, CDR2 YENEEA, per germline. The CDR3 DNA follows: TGTGCCAGCAGCCCCAGGACAGGGGTGAACACTGAAGCTTTCTTT. This codes for CASSPRTGVNTEAFF.

The chain links TRBV19 to TRBJ2-2; TRBD2 matches at 13 bases. The CDR3 consists of 18 residues. CDR1 LNHDA and CDR2 SQIVND come from the germline V gene (reference sequence). Trimming took 7 bases from V and 0 from J; bases not matched to a gene: 8. The CDR3 sequence: CASTRTSGSPANTGELFF. The CDR3 DNA reads as TGTGCCAGTACGCGGACTAGCGGGAGCCCCGCGAACACCGGGGAGCTGTTTTTT. The full variable domain, completed using reference TRBV19 and TRBJ2-2, is DGGITQSPKYLFRKEGQNVTLSCEQNLNHDAMYWYRQDPGQGLRLIYYSQIVNDFQKGDIAEGYSVSREKKESFPLTVTSAQKNPTAFYLCASTRTSGSPANTGELFFGEGSRLTVL.

This CDR3 is CAWSVVEETQYF. The CDR3 nucleotides are TGTGCCTGGAGTGTAGTTGAGGAGACCCAGTACTTC. This chain uses TRBV30 with TRBJ2-5; no reliable D call. Trimming removed 0 bases from V and 5 bases from J, with 7 bases in between. The CDR3 covers 12 residues. Per the germline V gene, CDR1 is GTSNPN and CDR2 is SVGIG (reference sequence).

In its sample, this clone was seen a few times. The J gene is TRBJ2-5, the V gene TRBV6-8, with D possibly matching TRBD2 (5 bases). Deletions cut 4 bases from V and 4 bases from J, with 13 bases between. Germline values: CDR1 MNHGY, CDR2 SAAAGT. The CDR3 is 14 amino acids. The CDR3 DNA is TGTGCCAGCAGTTGGAAGGGTCGGGGAGAGACCCAGTACTTC. It is translated as CASSWKGRGETQYF.